What follows describes a single T cell receptor beta chain. What it binds is unknown. TCRdb reprocessed the 5' RACE reads with MiXCR, giving one entry per CDR3 protein. The sample includes 500,000 to 700,000 distinct CDR3 sequences, less than 9% of them seen just once. The data derive from a study of identical twins. Points from the study as a whole: Memory repertoires showed no such pattern, whereas abundant cord blood beta clonotypes carried fewer insertions. Models predicted too little out-of-frame TCR alpha sharing in monozygotic twins. Not following the same donors, the study drew its conclusions from cross-sectional statistical analysis.

The sample was also linked to a second study, of yellow fever vaccine responses in identical twins.

The sequence was obtained from a woman between 18 and 29 years old in good health. Sequencing used PBMCs.

CDR3 loop: CASSLEGWADTQYF. The DNA for the CDR3 is TGTGCCAGCAGTTTGGAGGGTTGGGCAGATACGCAGTATTTT. The chain recombines TRBV27 with TRBJ2-3; TRBD2 might be the D (6 bases). Deletions cut 3 bases from V and 4 bases from J, with 11 bases between. CDR3 size: 14 residues. Germline V lookup: CDR1 MNHEY, CDR2 SMNVEV (reference sequence).